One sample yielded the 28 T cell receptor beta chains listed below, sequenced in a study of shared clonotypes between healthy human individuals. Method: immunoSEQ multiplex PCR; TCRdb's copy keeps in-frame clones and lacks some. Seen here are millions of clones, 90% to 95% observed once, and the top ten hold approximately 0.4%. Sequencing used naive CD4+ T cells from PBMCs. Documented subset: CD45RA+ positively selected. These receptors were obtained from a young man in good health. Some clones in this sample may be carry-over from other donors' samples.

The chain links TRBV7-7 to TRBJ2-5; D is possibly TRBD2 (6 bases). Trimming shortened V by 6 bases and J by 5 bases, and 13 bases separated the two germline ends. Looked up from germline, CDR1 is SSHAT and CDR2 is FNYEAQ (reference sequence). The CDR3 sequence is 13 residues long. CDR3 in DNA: TGTGCCAGCAGACTGACTAGGGATGAGACCCAGTACTTC. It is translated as CASRLTRDETQYF. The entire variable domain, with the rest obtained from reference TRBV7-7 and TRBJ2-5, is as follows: GAGVSQSPRYKVTKRGQDVTLRCDPISSHATLYWYQQALGQGPEFLTYFNYEAQPDKSGLPSDRFSAERPEGSISTLTIQRTEQRDSAMYRCASRLTRDETQYFGPGTRLLVL.

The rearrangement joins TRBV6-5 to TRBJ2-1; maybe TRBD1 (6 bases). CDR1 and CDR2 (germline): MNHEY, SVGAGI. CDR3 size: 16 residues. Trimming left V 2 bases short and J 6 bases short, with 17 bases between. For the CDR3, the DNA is TGTGCCAGCAGTTACATGGGGGCCTGGGTTGGCAATGAGCAGTTCTTC. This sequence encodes CASSYMGAWVGNEQFF.

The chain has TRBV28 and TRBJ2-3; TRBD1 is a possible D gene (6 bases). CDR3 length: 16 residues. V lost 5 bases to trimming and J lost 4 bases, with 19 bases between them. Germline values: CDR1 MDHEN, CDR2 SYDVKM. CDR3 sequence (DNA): TGTGCCAGCAGTAGATCCATGGGGGCGCTCGCAGATACGCAGTATTTT. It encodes CASSRSMGALADTQYF. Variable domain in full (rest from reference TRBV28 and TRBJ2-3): DVKVTQSSRYLVKRTGEKVFLECVQDMDHENMFWYRQDPGLGLRLIYFSYDVKMKEKGDIPEGYSVSREKKERFSLILESASTNQTSMYLCASSRSMGALADTQYFGPGTRLTVL.

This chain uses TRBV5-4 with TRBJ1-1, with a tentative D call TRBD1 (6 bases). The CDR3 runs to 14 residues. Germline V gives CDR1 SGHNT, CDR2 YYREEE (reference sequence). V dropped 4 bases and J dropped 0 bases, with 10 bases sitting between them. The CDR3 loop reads CASSRTAMNTEAFF. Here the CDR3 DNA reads TGTGCCAGCAGCCGGACAGCCATGAACACTGAAGCTTTCTTT.

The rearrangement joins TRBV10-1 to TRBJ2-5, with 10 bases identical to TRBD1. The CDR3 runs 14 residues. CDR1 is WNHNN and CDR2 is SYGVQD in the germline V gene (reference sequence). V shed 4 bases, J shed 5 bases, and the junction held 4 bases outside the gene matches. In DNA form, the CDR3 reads TGCGCCAGCAGTGGAGGACAGGGGGGCGAGACCCAGTACTTC. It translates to CASSGGQGGETQYF.

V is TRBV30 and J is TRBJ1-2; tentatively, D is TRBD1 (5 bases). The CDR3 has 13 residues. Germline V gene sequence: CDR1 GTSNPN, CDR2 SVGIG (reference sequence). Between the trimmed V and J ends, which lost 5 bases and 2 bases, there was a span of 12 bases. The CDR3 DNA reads TGTGCCTGGGATAGACAGCCAAACTATGGCTACACCTTC. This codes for CAWDRQPNYGYTF.

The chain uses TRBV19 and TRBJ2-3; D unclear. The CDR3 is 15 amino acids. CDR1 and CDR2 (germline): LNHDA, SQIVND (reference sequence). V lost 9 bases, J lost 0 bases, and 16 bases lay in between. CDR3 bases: TGTGCCAGCACCCCCCGGAGAGGCAGCACAGATACGCAGTATTTT. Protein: CASTPRRGSTDTQYF.

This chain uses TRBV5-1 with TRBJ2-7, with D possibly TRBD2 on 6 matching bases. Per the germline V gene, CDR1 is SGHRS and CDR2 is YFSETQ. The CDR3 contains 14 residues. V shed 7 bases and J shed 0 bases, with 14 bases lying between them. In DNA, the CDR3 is TGCGCCAGCGGTATAGGCGGGAACTCCTACGAGCAGTACTTC. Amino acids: CASGIGGNSYEQYF.

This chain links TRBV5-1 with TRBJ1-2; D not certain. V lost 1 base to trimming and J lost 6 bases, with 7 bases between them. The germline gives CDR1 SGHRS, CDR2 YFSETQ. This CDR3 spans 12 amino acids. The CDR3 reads CASSLMDDGYTF. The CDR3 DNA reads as TGCGCCAGCAGCTTGATGGACGATGGCTACACCTTC.

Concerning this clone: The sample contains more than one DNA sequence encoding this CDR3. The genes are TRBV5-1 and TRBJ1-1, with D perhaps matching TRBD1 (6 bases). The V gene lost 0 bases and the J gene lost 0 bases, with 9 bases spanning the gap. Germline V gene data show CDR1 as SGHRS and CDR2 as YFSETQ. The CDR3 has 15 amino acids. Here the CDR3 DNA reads TGCGCCAGCAGCTTGGCAACAGGGTTGAACACTGAAGCTTTCTTT. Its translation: CASSLATGLNTEAFF.

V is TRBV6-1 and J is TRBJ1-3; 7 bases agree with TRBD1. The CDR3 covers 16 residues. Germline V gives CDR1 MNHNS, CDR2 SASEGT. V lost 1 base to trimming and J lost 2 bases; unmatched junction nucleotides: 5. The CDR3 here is CASSEVGRGTGNTIYF. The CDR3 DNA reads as TGTGCCAGCAGTGAAGTTGGCAGGGGGACTGGAAACACCATATATTTT.

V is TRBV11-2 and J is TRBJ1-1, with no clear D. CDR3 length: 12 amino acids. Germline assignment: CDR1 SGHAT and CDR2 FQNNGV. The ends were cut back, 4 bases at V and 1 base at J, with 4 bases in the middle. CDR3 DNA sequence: TGTGCCAGCAGCTGGACGAACACTGAAGCTTTCTTT. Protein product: CASSWTNTEAFF. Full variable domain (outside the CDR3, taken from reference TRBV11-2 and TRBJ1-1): EAGVAQSPRYKIIEKRQSVAFWCNPISGHATLYWYQQILGQGPKLLIQFQNNGVVDDSQLPKDRFSAERLKGVDSTLKIQPAKLEDSAVYLCASSWTNTEAFFGQGTRLTVV.

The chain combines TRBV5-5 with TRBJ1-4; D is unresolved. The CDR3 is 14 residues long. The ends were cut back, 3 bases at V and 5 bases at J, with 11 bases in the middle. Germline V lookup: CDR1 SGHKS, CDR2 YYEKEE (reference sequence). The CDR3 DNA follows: TGTGCCAGCAGCTGGGTTGGTCGGAATGAAAAACTGTTTTTT. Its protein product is CASSWVGRNEKLFF.

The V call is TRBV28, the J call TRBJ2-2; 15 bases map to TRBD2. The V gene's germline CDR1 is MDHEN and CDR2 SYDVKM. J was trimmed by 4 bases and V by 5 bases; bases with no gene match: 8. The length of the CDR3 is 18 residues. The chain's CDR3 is CASSGWTSGRAATGELFF. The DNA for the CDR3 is TGTGCCAGCAGTGGGTGGACTAGCGGGAGGGCGGCCACCGGGGAGCTGTTTTTT.

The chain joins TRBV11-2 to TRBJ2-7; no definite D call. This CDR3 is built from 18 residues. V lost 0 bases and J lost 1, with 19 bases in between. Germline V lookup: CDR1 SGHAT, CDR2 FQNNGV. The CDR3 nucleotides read TGTGCCAGCAGCTTAGACCTGTCCCCTCGGACGGCGTCCTACGAGCAGTACTTC. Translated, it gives CASSLDLSPRTASYEQYF.

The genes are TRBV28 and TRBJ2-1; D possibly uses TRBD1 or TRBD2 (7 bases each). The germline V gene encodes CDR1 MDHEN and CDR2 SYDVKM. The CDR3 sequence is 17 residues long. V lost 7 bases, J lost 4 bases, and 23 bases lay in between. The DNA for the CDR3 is TGTGCCAGCAAGGGGGCGGGACTAATTGTCCCTTACAATGAGCAGTTCTTC. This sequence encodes CASKGAGLIVPYNEQFF. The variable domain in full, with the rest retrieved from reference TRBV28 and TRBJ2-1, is DVKVTQSSRYLVKRTGEKVFLECVQDMDHENMFWYRQDPGLGLRLIYFSYDVKMKEKGDIPEGYSVSREKKERFSLILESASTNQTSMYLCASKGAGLIVPYNEQFFGPGTRLTVL.

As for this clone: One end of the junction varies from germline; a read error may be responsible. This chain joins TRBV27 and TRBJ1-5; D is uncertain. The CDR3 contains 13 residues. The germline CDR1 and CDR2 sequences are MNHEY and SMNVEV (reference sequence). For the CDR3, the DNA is TGTGCCAGCGGTTTGAATAGCAATCAGCCCCAGCATTTT. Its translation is CASGLNSNQPQHF.

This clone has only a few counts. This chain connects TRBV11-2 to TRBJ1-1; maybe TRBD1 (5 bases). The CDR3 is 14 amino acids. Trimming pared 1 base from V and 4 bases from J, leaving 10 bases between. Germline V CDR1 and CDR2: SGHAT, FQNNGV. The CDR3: CASSLGGTLTEAFF. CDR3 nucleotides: TGTGCCAGCAGCTTAGGAGGGACTCTCACTGAAGCTTTCTTT.

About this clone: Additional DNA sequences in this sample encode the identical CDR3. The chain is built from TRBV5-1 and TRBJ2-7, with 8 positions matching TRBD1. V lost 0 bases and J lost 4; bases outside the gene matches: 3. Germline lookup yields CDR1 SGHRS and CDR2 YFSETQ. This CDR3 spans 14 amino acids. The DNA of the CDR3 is TGCGCCAGCAGCTTGGTGCAGGGGGCTTACGAGCAGTACTTC. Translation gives CASSLVQGAYEQYF.

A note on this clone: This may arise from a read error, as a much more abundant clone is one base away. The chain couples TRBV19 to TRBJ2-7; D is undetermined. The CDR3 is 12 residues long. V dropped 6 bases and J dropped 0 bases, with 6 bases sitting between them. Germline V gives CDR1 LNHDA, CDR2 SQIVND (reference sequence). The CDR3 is CASSPSSYEQYF. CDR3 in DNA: TGTGCCAGTAGCCCTTCCTCCTACGAGCAGTACTTC.

CDR3 DNA: TGTGCCAGCAGAAAGACAGGGGTGGGTGACGGCTACACCTTC. It codes for CASRKTGVGDGYTF. This chain links TRBV2 with TRBJ1-2; 8 nucleotides agree with TRBD1. With V trimmed by 6 bases and J by 8 bases, 11 bases remained unmatched. CDR1 is SNHLY and CDR2 is FYNNEI in the germline V gene. This CDR3 has 14 residues. The full variable domain, completed using reference TRBV2 and TRBJ1-2, is EPEVTQTPSHQVTQMGQEVILRCVPISNHLYFYWYRQILGQKVEFLVSFYNNEISEKSEIFDDQFSVERPDGSNFTLKIRSTKLEDSAMYFCASRKTGVGDGYTFGSGTRLTVV.

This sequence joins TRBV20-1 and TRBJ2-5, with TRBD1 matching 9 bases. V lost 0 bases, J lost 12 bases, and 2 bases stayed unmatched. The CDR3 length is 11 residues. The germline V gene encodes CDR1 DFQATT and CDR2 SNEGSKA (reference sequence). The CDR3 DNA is TGCAGTGCTAGAGATCGGGACAGGGAGTACTTC. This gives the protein CSARDRDREYF.

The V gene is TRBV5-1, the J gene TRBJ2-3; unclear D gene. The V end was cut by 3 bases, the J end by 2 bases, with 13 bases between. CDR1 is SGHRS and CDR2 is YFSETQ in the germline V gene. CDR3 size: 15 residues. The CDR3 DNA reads TGCGCCAGCAGCTCCGGACGGGTCCTCACAGATACGCAGTATTTT. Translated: CASSSGRVLTDTQYF.

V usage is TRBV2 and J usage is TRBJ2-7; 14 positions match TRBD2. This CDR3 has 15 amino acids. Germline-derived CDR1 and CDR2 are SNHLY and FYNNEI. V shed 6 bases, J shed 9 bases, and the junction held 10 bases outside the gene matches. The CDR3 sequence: CASRPRGLAGDVQYF. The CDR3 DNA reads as TGTGCCAGCAGGCCACGGGGACTAGCGGGAGATGTGCAGTACTTC.

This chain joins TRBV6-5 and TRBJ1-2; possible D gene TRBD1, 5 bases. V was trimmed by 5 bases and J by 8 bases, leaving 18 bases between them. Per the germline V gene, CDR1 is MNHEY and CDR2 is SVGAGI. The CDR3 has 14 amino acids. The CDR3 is CASSRIRGSSGYTF. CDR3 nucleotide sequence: TGTGCCAGCAGTCGTATCCGGGGGTCCTCGGGCTACACCTTC.

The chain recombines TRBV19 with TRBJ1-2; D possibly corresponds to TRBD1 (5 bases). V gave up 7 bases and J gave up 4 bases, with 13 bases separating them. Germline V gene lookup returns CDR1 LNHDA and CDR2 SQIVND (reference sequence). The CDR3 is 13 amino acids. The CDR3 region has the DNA TGTGCCAGTATAGGGATAGGGGCCTATGGCTACACCTTC. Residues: CASIGIGAYGYTF.

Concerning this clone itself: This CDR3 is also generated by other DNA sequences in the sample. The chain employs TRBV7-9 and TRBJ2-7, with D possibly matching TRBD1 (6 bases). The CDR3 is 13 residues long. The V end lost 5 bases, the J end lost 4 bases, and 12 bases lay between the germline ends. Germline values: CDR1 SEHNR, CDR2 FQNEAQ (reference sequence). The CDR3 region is CASSPRTAYEQYF. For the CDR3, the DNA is TGTGCCAGCAGCCCGCGGACAGCATACGAGCAGTACTTC.

This CDR3 reads CASSVDPVATGNEKLFF. DNA of the CDR3: TGTGCCAGCAGCGTAGATCCAGTCGCCACGGGTAATGAAAAACTGTTTTTT. The chain joins TRBV9 to TRBJ1-4, with no clear D. The V gene's germline CDR1 is SGDLS and CDR2 YYNGEE. The V end lost 0 bases, the J end lost 4 bases, and 16 bases lay between the germline ends. The CDR3 length is 17 residues.